This is a list of T cell receptor beta chains from one sample in a study of shared clonotypes between healthy human individuals. Profiling relied on immunoSEQ multiplex PCR, and the TCRdb table lists in-frame clones only, not all of them. The table has millions of clones, approximately 95% seen once. Sequencing used naive CD4+ T cells from PBMCs. Receptor source: a man aged 18 to 30 in good health. Some clones in this sample may be carry-over from other donors' samples. The CDR3 runs from the conserved cysteine through the conserved F or W. The order of the fields is clone size, D gene, V gene, J gene, CDR3 DNA, CDR3 protein. D genes are given only for firm matches. The size entry is marked missing in some rows and otherwise reads once, few, many or a size class.

-	TRBD1	TRBV28	TRBJ1-1	TGTGCCAGGGGCTGGGGGCAGGGGGCTGGTACTGAAGCTTTCTTT	CARGWGQGAGTEAFF
-	TRBD2	TRBV6-1	TRBJ2-2	TGTGCCAGCAGTGGTCGACTAGCGGGAAAGAACACCGGGGAGCTGTTTTTT	CASSGRLAGKNTGELFF
-	TRBD2	TRBV2	TRBJ2-7	TGTGCCAGCAGTGGTCGACTAGCGGGTACGGGGGAGCAGTACTTC	CASSGRLAGTGEQYF
-	-	TRBV6-5	TRBJ1-2	TGTGCCAGCAGTTACGTTGACAGGCCCACTGGGGGCTACACCTTC	CASSYVDRPTGGYTF
-	-	TRBV28	TRBJ1-5	TGTGCCAGCAGGCCCTTCTTGGGTCAGCCCCAGCATTTT	CASRPFLGQPQHF
-	-	TRBV28	TRBJ2-3	TGTGCCAGCAGTCGCAGGGGAGTACGGACAGATACGCAGTATTTT	CASSRRGVRTDTQYF
-	-	TRBV27	TRBJ2-1	TGTGCCAGCAGTTCCGGGTTCCGTGAGCAGTTCTTC	CASSSGFREQFF
-	-	TRBV7-9	TRBJ2-7	TGTGCCAGCAGCTTTACCTACGAGCAGTACTTC	CASSFTYEQYF
-	-	TRBV9	TRBJ2-7	TGTGCCAGCAGCGTAGGAGGGGCAGGGAGCTCCTACGAGCAGTACTTC	CASSVGGAGSSYEQYF
-	-	TRBV29-1	TRBJ1-1	TGCAGCGTCCGTGACCGACGAACGAACACTGAAGCTTTCTTT	CSVRDRRTNTEAFF
-	-	TRBV7-3	TRBJ2-5	TGTGCCAGCAGCTTCGGGGCGGAGGAGACCCAGTACTTC	CASSFGAEETQYF
few	-	TRBV4-1	TRBJ1-1	TGCGCCAGCAGCCAAGATCTCGGACAGATAGACACTGAAGCTTTCTTT	CASSQDLGQIDTEAFF
few	-	TRBV10-3	TRBJ1-1	TGTGCCATCAGTGGGGCCCCCGTGTCGGGCACTGAAGCTTTCTTT	CAISGAPVSGTEAFF
-	-	TRBV28	TRBJ1-2	TGTGCCAGCAGGGGGACTTCTAACTATGGCTACACCTTC	CASRGTSNYGYTF
-	-	TRBV5-5	TRBJ2-7	TGTGCCAGCAGCCGGGGCCTCGCCTACGAGCAGTACTTC	CASSRGLAYEQYF
-	-	TRBV14	TRBJ2-3	TGTGCCAGCAGCCAAGTGCAGGGAACAGATACGCAGTATTTT	CASSQVQGTDTQYF
-	-	TRBV27	TRBJ1-5	TGTGCCAGCAGTTTACGGTATAGCAATCAGCCCCAGCATTTT	CASSLRYSNQPQHF
-	-	TRBV18	TRBJ1-5	TGTGCCAGCTCACCACGCGTCGCCAGGGATTACAATCAGCCCCAGCATTTT	CASSPRVARDYNQPQHF
-	TRBD1	TRBV29-1	TRBJ1-2	TGCAGCGTTTCGTCGACAGGGGCGAACTATGGCTACACCTTC	CSVSSTGANYGYTF
-	-	TRBV19	TRBJ2-5	TGTGCCAGTAGGGATTTGCGGCTAGCCGAGGAGACCCAGTACTTC	CASRDLRLAEETQYF
-	-	TRBV6-6	TRBJ2-7	TGTGCCAGCAAAACCGGGCCCTCTTACGAGCAGTACTTC	CASKTGPSYEQYF
-	-	TRBV30	TRBJ2-7	TGTGCCTGGAGTGTAGGGGGGGCTAGGTCCTACGAGCAGTACTTC	CAWSVGGARSYEQYF